This T cell receptor (beta chain) derives from a study of T-cell memory formation after mild COVID-19. The overall study: Clustering of TCRs was largely donor specific. The study's findings and limits: Pre-infection memory held some responding clones, suggesting pre-existing cross-reactive T cells responded.

TCRdb itself ran the 5' RACE reads through MiXCR, one entry per CDR3 protein. Of roughly 120,000 distinct CDR3 sequences in the sample, roughly 15% are singletons; the top ten hold 11% to 15%. This clonotype was detected once. Its target is not known. The CDR3 is 11 residues long. Germline CDR1 and CDR2: SGHTA and FQGNSA. Trimming cost V 4 bases and J 13 bases, with 13 bases left between them. The sequence came from an adult woman who had mild COVID-19 (a few samples of this study predate the infection). Cell type and time point are not known. The chain combines TRBV7-2 with TRBJ1-2; possible D gene TRBD1, 6 bases. The sample taken for sequencing was PBMCs or a T cell subset sorted from them (not recorded which). The CDR3 nucleotides read TGTGCCAGCAGCTACGGGACATTTTCCACCTTC. It codes for CASSYGTFSTF.